The source of this TCR beta chain is a study of blood T cell repertoires in COVID-19. Between the trimmed V and J ends, which lost 7 bases and 3 bases, there was a span of 4 bases. The CDR3 is 11 amino acids. The method was immunoSEQ multiplex PCR; TCRdb's version includes in-frame clones alone and lacks a portion of them. The sample lists 150,000 to 200,000 clones; roughly 85% were seen once. Sequencing was carried out using PBMCs or T cells enriched from blood (not recorded which). The receptor was isolated from a woman in her late teens or twenties who had recovered from COVID-19. The chain uses TRBV12-3 or TRBV12-4 and TRBJ1-3, with D unclear. CDR3 protein: CASTHGNTIYF. The CDR3 coding sequence is TGTGCCAGCACCCATGGAAACACCATATATTTT.